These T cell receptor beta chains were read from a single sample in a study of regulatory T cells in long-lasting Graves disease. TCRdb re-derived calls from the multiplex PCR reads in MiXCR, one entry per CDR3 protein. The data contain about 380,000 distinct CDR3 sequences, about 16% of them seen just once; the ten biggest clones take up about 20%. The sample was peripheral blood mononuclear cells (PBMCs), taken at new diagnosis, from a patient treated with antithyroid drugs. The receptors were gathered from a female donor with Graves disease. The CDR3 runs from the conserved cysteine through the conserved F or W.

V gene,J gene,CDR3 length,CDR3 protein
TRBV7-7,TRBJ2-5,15,CASSLDSGGAAPQYF
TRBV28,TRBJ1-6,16,CASRNRVGSYNSPLHF
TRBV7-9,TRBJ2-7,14,CAGSASGRASEQYF
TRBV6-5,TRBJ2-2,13,CASSYQGRGELFF
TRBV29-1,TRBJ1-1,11,CSVDLTTEAFF
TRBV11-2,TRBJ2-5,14,CASSYFGAAETQYF
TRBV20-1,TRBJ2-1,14,CSASRGEVYNEQFF
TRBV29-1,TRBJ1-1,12,CSGRTTAPEAFF
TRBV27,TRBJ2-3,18,CASSLPGLAGEITDTQYF
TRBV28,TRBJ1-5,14,CASSLPNAHQPQHF
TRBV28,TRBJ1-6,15,CASSRDRGVGSPLHF
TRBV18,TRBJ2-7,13,CASSPESSYEQYF
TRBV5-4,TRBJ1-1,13,CASSFPGWTEAFF
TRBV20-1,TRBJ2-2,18,CSAPRDRLDRGDTGELFF
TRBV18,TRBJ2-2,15,CASSLRGGDTGELFF
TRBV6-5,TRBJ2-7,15,CASSYGARTLTEQYF
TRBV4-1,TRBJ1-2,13,CASRTTGGYGYTF
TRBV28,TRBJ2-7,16,CASSSSGTTVAYEQYF
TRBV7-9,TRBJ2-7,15,CASSARGGQNYEQYF
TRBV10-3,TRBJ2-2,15,CAISESTIITGELFF
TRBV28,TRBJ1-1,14,CASSFLRGDTEAFF
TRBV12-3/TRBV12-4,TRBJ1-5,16,CASSLAQGGRNQPQHF
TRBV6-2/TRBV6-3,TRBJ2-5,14,CASSYEGAQETQYF
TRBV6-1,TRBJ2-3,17,CASSEGTASVSTDTQYF
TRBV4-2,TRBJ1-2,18,CASSQDGAREPTNYGYTF
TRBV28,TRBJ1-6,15,CASSLPTSYNSPLHF
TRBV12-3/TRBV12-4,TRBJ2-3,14,CASRLGAESDTQYF
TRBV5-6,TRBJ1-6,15,CASTDRSSYNSPLHF
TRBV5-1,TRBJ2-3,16,CASSSLTSGSTDTQYF
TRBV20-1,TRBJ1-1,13,CSARRDRETEAFF
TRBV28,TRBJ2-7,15,CASSPPPQGLYEQYF
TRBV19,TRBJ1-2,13,CASRRDTIYGYTF
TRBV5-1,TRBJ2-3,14,CASSLASSSDTQYF
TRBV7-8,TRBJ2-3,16,CASSFIYRGRTDTQYF
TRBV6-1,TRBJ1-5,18,CASARGQAIPYSNQPQHF
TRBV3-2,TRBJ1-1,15,CASSQAGGGDTEAFF
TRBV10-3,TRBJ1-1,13,CAISQGLLTEAFF
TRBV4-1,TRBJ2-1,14,CASSQVGGDGEQFF
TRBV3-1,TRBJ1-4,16,CASSQDRGRFSEKLFF
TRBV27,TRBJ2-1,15,CASKDGGSPYNEQFF
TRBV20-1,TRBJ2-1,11,CSETRGHEQFF
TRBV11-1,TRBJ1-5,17,CASSSRWVVSSNQPQHF
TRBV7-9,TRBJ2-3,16,CASSLGKTGVTDTQYF
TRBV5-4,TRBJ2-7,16,CASSLREGDYSYEQYF
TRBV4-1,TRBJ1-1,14,CASSQVSTGGEAFF